This TCR beta chain was observed in a study of blood T cell repertoires in COVID-19. Study information: Samples taken during acute and convalescent COVID-19 were collected in the United States, Italy and Spain. T cells, B-cell-depleted T cells, or PBMCs supplied cDNA or gDNA.

In the authors' methods: Reference gene primer amplification gave nucleated cell count estimates. The assay was immunoSEQ multiplex PCR, and TCRdb's table has in-frame clones only and misses some. V, J and clone size are taken as reported in that table, and D and trimming were inferred from the DNA itself. The sample consists of 70,000 to 90,000 clones, around 86% of them appearing once. CDR1 KGHDR and CDR2 SFDVKD come from the germline V gene. V lost 4 bases and J lost 4; bases outside the gene matches: 6. This CDR3 comprises 15 residues. Sequenced: peripheral blood. The V and J genes are TRBV24-1 and TRBJ2-5, with 9 bases matching TRBD2. The source is a man aged 80 or over with active or convalescent COVID-19. Here the CDR3 reads CATSEPTSGLETQYF. The CDR3 DNA is TGTGCCACCAGTGAGCCGACTAGCGGCCTAGAGACCCAGTACTTC.